Reported below is one T cell receptor (beta chain). Its antigen is unidentified. Per germline, CDR1 WNHNN and CDR2 SYGVQD (reference sequence). There are 14 residues in the CDR3. Trimming shortened V by 5 bases and J by 4 bases, and 14 bases separated the two germline ends. Coculturing was carried out on the mixed lymphocyte reaction cells. It lasted around 6 days and was done at 37°C. This record comes from a study of siplizumab effects on memory and regulatory T cells. Findings and limits, study-wide: Phenotypic classification as naive or memory proved unattainable for roughly 75-96% of proliferating CD4+ or CD8+ clones. Naive T cells were seen as more diverse than memory cells and as major alloresponse contributors.

Assaying covered 100,000 or so TCR templates per sample. Clones were read by immunoSEQ multiplex PCR, and TCRdb kept only the in-frame ones, dropping some. The sample lists more than 5,500 clones; around 33% were seen once. This chain uses TRBV10-1 with TRBJ1-2; D unresolved. This receptor was obtained from a human donor in good health; the cells came from an allogeneic mixed lymphocyte reaction. The specimen was CFSE-low (dividing) CD8+ T cells sorted from an allogeneic mixed lymphocyte reaction. The CDR3 region is CASSPQRKTYGYTF. The DNA for the CDR3 is TGCGCCAGCAGTCCGCAACGAAAGACCTATGGCTACACCTTC.